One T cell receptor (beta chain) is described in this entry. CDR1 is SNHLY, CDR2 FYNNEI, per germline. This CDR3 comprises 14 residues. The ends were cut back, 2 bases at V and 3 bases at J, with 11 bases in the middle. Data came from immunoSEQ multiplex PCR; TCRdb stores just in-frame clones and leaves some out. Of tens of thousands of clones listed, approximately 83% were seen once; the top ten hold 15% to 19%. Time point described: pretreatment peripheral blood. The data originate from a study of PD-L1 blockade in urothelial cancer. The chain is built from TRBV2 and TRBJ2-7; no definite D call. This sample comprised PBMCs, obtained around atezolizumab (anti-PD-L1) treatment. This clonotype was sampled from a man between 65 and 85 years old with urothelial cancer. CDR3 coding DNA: TGTGCCAGCAGTGAACTACCGGTTGACTACGAGCAGTACTTC. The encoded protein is CASSELPVDYEQYF.